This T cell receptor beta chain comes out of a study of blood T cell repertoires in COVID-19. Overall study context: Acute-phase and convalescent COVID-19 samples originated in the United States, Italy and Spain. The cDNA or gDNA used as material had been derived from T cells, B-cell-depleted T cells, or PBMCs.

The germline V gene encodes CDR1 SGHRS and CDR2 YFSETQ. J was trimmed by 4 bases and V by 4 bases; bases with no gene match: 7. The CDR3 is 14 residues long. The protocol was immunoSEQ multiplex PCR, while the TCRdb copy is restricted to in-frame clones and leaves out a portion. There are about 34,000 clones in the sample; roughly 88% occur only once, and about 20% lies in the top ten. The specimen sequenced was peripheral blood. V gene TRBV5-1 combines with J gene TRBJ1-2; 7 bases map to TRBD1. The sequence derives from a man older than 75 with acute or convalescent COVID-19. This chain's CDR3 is CASSPATGFYGYTF. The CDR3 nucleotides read TGCGCCAGCAGCCCTGCGACAGGGTTCTATGGCTACACCTTC.